This T cell receptor beta chain appears in the sequencing data of a study of monozygotic twins with inflammatory bowel disease. As to this clonotype: Its matching antigen is unknown.

Whole-study findings and limits: The existence of one strong signal or clonotype linked to IBD lacked support.

The quantity of total RNA per TCR library was around 3,600 ng. Eight reactions per sample, run separately, yielded cDNA. Using the 5' RACE reads, TCRdb records one entry per CDR3 protein without DNA. Reported are about 160,000 distinct CDR3 sequences; the ten largest clones contain roughly 2.6%. CDR1 SGHVS and CDR2 FQNEAQ come from the germline V gene. CDR3 length equals 13 residues. The material sequenced was blood. The clonotype comes from a human donor with ulcerative colitis or Crohn's disease, or a healthy co-twin of an affected twin (not recorded which). This chain joins TRBV7-8 and TRBJ2-7; the TCRdb call, TRBD2, lacks DNA for checking. The CDR3 spells CASSHSARSEQYF.